Shown below are 29 T cell receptor beta chains from a single sample sequenced in a study of human T cells and chemical hapten exposure. Each CDR3 protein is one row after TCRdb ran MiXCR on the RACE reads. The top ten hold 2.5% to 3% of the sample, which has more than 85,000 distinct CDR3 sequences, about 9% seen once. Time point indicated: pre-sensitization, week 0. As for treatment: therapeutic diphenylcyclopropenone sensitization with weekly scalp DPC. The sequencing here drew on whole blood, taken in connection with sensitization to the hapten diphenylcyclopropenone (DPC). These receptors were obtained from a man between 35 and 55 years old with alopecia areata. Some clones in this sample may be carry-over from other donors' samples.

The V and J genes are TRBV21-1 and TRBJ1-5. TRBV21-1 is a pseudogene segment. This CDR3 comprises 14 residues. CDR3 DNA sequence: TGTGCCAGCAGCAAAGGCCAGCTTAATCAGCCCCAGCATTTT. This translates into CASSKGQLNQPQHF.

This clonotype was seen at least ten times. The chain links TRBV28 to TRBJ1-4, with a possible D match to TRBD1 (5 bases). The CDR3 has 15 residues. The germline V and J ends were trimmed by 5 bases and 6 bases, with 16 bases remaining between them. Germline values: CDR1 MDHEN, CDR2 SYDVKM. CDR3 in amino acids: CASSNPGTQDEKLFF. For the CDR3, the DNA is TGTGCCAGCAGTAACCCAGGGACTCAGGATGAAAAACTGTTTTTT.

This clonotype was recorded at least ten times. The V call is TRBV6-5, the J call TRBJ2-7; 7 bases agree with TRBD2. Germline assignment: CDR1 MNHEY and CDR2 SVGAGI. J gave up 2 bases and V 4 bases, and 5 bases lay outside the gene matches. The CDR3 sequence is 14 residues long. The CDR3 protein is CASSWASGPYEQYF. The DNA for the CDR3 is TGTGCCAGCAGTTGGGCTAGCGGACCCTACGAGCAGTACTTC.

The chain carries TRBV29-1 and TRBJ1-2; 10 bases align to TRBD1. The CDR3 is 13 amino acids. V trimming: 1 base; J trimming: 6 bases; junction bases outside the gene matches: 2. Germline lookup yields CDR1 SQVTM and CDR2 ANQGSEA. In nucleotides, the CDR3 is TGCAGCGTTGAAGGAGGGACAGGGGATGGCTACACCTTC. Translation gives CSVEGGTGDGYTF.

The chain is built from TRBV10-3 and TRBJ2-5, with 9 bases matching TRBD1. The CDR3 is 16 residues long. V dropped 4 bases and J dropped 2; count of bases not matched to a gene: 8. The germline gives CDR1 ENHRY, CDR2 SYGVKD. The CDR3: CAISGGQGRVQETQYF. CDR3 coding DNA: TGTGCCATCAGTGGGGGACAGGGTCGAGTGCAAGAGACCCAGTACTTC.

V and J are TRBV7-2 and TRBJ2-7; D ambiguous. The CDR3 loop spans 15 amino acids. V dropped 3 bases and J dropped 2 bases, with 14 bases sitting between them. Germline V gene sequence: CDR1 SGHTA, CDR2 FQGNSA. CDR3 DNA sequence: TGTGCCAGCAGCTTTGACATTGCGGCAACCTACGAGCAGTACGTC. Translation gives CASSFDIAATYEQYV.

Regarding this clonotype: A clone one base away is much larger, so this may be a read error. V usage is TRBV29-1 and J usage is TRBJ1-3, with 7 nucleotides matching TRBD1. Looked up from germline, CDR1 is SQVTM and CDR2 is ANQGSEA. The ends lost 4 bases at V and 4 bases at J; junction bases unmatched: 1. The CDR3 spans 12 residues. This chain's CDR3 is CSVVGQGNTIYF. The CDR3 nucleotides are TGCAGCGTTGTGGGACAGGGAAACACCATATATTTT.

The table lists this clonotype with a few counts. J is TRBJ2-7 and V is TRBV29-1, with TRBD2 matching 9 bases. The V gene end was trimmed by 4 bases and the J gene end by 3 bases; junction bases not matched to a gene: 7. Per the germline V gene, CDR1 is SQVTM and CDR2 is ANQGSEA. This CDR3 has 14 residues. Here the CDR3 reads CSVGWGLADYEQYF. CDR3 DNA: TGCAGCGTTGGGTGGGGACTAGCAGACTACGAGCAGTACTTC.

This clonotype was picked up many times. This sequence joins TRBV20-1 and TRBJ2-6, with D maybe TRBD1 (5 bases). V was pared by 6 bases and J by 0 bases, with 15 bases between. This CDR3 has 16 residues. Germline values: CDR1 DFQATT, CDR2 SNEGSKA (reference sequence). In DNA form, the CDR3 reads TGCAGTGCCAAGACAGCTATACTCTCTGGGGCCAACGTCCTGACTTTC. Encoded protein: CSAKTAILSGANVLTF.

The chain carries TRBV12-3 or TRBV12-4 and TRBJ1-3; no firm D call. Trimming left V 7 bases short and J 0 bases short, with 16 bases between. This CDR3 comprises 16 residues. CDR3 loop: CASKLFGDFSGNTIYF. In DNA, the CDR3 is TGTGCCAGCAAATTGTTTGGGGATTTCTCTGGAAACACCATATATTTT.

The chain is built from TRBV7-8 and TRBJ2-3; TRBD2 matches 7 bases. The trim removed 7 bases at V and 6 bases at J, leaving 7 bases unmatched. CDR1 and CDR2 from the germline V gene are SGHVS and FQNEAQ. The CDR3 length is 13 residues. The CDR3 DNA sequence: TGTGCCAGCACCCCGCGGGGGACGGATACGCAGTATTTT. This sequence encodes CASTPRGTDTQYF. The full variable domain, rest sourced from reference TRBV7-8 and TRBJ2-3, is GAGVSQSPRYKVAKRGQDVALRCDPISGHVSLFWYQQALGQGPEFLTYFQNEAQLDKSGLPSDRFFAERPEGSVSTLKIQRTQQEDSAVYLCASTPRGTDTQYFGPGTRLTVL.

This clonotype appeared many times. The chain is built from TRBV29-1 and TRBJ2-3, with D possibly TRBD2 on 5 matching bases. Germline V lookup: CDR1 SQVTM, CDR2 ANQGSEA. There are 14 residues in the CDR3. Trimming took 4 bases from V and 0 from J, leaving 11 bases between them. The CDR3 DNA reads as TGCAGCGTTGCGAGCGGCCCTAGCACAGATACGCAGTATTTT. This codes for CSVASGPSTDTQYF.

The chain joins TRBV25-1 to TRBJ1-1; D is unresolved. The V and J ends lost 6 bases and 1 base respectively, with 3 bases between them. The germline CDR1 and CDR2 sequences are MGHDK and SYGVNS. CDR3 size: 11 residues. The CDR3 loop is CASRGNTEAFF. The CDR3 bases are TGTGCCAGCAGGGGGAACACTGAAGCTTTCTTT. Variable domain in full (rest from reference TRBV25-1 and TRBJ1-1): EADIYQTPRYLVIGTGKKITLECSQTMGHDKMYWYQQDPGMELHLIHYSYGVNSTEKGDLSSESTVSRIRTEHFPLTLESARPSHTSQYLCASRGNTEAFFGQGTRLTVV.

The V call is TRBV24-1, the J call TRBJ2-2, with D unclear. The ends were cut back, 4 bases at V and 4 bases at J, with 12 bases in the middle. Germline loops: CDR1 KGHDR, CDR2 SFDVKD. CDR3 size: 15 residues. The CDR3 nucleotides read TGTGCCACCAGTGACCTTCCTAGTGTCACCGGGGAGCTGTTTTTT. Translation gives CATSDLPSVTGELFF.

This clonotype has a count of ten or more. The V and J genes are TRBV2 and TRBJ2-7, with D possibly being TRBD2 (5 bases). The V end lost 6 bases, the J end lost 6 bases, and 18 bases lay between the germline ends. The CDR3 covers 14 residues. Germline assignment: CDR1 SNHLY and CDR2 FYNNEI. CDR3 nucleotide sequence: TGTGCCAGCAGAGGACCCACTCCGGGGTCCGAGCAGTACTTC. Encoded protein: CASRGPTPGSEQYF.

The J gene is TRBJ2-5, the V gene TRBV28, with D perhaps matching TRBD1 (6 bases). The CDR3 runs 16 residues. Germline lookup yields CDR1 MDHEN and CDR2 SYDVKM. Deletions cut 3 bases from V and 7 bases from J, with 21 bases between. The CDR3 reads CASSLSTGSFQRTQYF. In DNA, the CDR3 is TGTGCCAGCAGTTTGTCTACAGGGTCCTTCCAGCGGACCCAGTACTTC. Using reference TRBV28 and TRBJ2-5 for the parts outside the CDR3, the full variable domain is DVKVTQSSRYLVKRTGEKVFLECVQDMDHENMFWYRQDPGLGLRLIYFSYDVKMKEKGDIPEGYSVSREKKERFSLILESASTNQTSMYLCASSLSTGSFQRTQYFGPGTRLLVL.

V gene TRBV3-1 combines with J gene TRBJ1-3, with no clear D. With 0 bases removed from V and 4 bases from J, the gap between germline ends came to 10 bases. Germline V CDR1 and CDR2: LGHDT, YNNKEL (reference sequence). The CDR3 totals 15 residues. CDR3 DNA: TGTGCCAGCAGCCAAGACACCAGTACGGGAAACACCATATATTTT. This gives the protein CASSQDTSTGNTIYF.

This chain connects TRBV16 to TRBJ2-2, with no clear D. V was shortened by 7 bases and J by 0 bases, with 6 bases between the two germline ends. Germline CDR1 reads KGHSY; CDR2 reads FQNENV. The CDR3 contains 13 residues. In DNA, the CDR3 is TGTGCCAGCAAGAGTTCGAACACCGGGGAGCTGTTTTTT. Its protein is CASKSSNTGELFF.

This clonotype occurred many times. V and J are TRBV4-1 and TRBJ2-1, with D possibly TRBD2 on 6 matching bases. The CDR3 length is 17 residues. Germline values: CDR1 MGHRA, CDR2 YSYEKL. V dropped 0 bases and J dropped 3 bases, with 15 bases sitting between them. For the CDR3, the DNA is TGCGCCAGCAGCCAAGATCAGGAGACTAGGGTCTACAATGAGCAGTTCTTC. Translating gives CASSQDQETRVYNEQFF.

A few counts support this clonotype. The J gene is TRBJ2-3, the V gene TRBV9; 8 bases are a match to TRBD2. The ends lost 3 bases at V and 5 bases at J; junction bases unmatched: 8. From germline, CDR1 is SGDLS and CDR2 YYNGEE. CDR3 length: 15 residues. The CDR3 is CASSEKAGGIDTQYF. DNA for the CDR3: TGTGCCAGCAGCGAGAAGGCGGGAGGAATAGATACGCAGTATTTT.

This clonotype was seen only a few times. V usage is TRBV20-1 and J usage is TRBJ2-1, with 11 bases matching TRBD2. CDR3 length: 15 residues. The junction had 4 bases not matched to a gene; V was cut back by 3 bases and J by 3 bases. Germline V gives CDR1 DFQATT, CDR2 SNEGSKA (reference sequence). The CDR3: CSARATSGSYNEQFF. DNA for the CDR3: TGCAGTGCTAGGGCCACTAGCGGGAGCTACAATGAGCAGTTCTTC.

For this clonotype: This may be a read error: a much more frequent sequence differs by one nucleotide. The chain has TRBV7-3 and TRBJ1-6, with 7 positions matching TRBD1. This CDR3 comprises 14 residues. CDR1 is SGHTA, CDR2 FQGTGA, per germline. The CDR3 protein is CAGSAGTANSPLHF. For the CDR3, the DNA is TGTGCCGGCAGCGCGGGGACAGCTAATTCACCCCTCCACTTT.

This clonotype was seen at least ten times. The chain combines TRBV6-1 with TRBJ2-5; D uncertain. The ends were cut back, 3 bases at V and 5 bases at J, with 19 bases in the middle. The CDR3 length is 16 residues. The germline CDR1 and CDR2 sequences are MNHNS and SASEGT. The CDR3: CASSDPRGVSEETQYF. The CDR3 DNA reads as TGTGCCAGCAGTGACCCTAGAGGCGTTTCGGAGGAGACCCAGTACTTC.

This clonotype came up a few times. The V and J genes are TRBV7-9 and TRBJ2-7; D may correspond to TRBD1 or TRBD2 (5 bases each). The length of the CDR3 is 14 residues. Germline V gene sequence: CDR1 SEHNR, CDR2 FQNEAQ (reference sequence). V was cut by 4 bases and J by 1 base, with 11 bases left in between. The CDR3 coding sequence is TGTGCCAGCAGCTCGGGGACCCGATCCTACGAGCAGTACTTC. This codes for CASSSGTRSYEQYF.

The chain links TRBV24-1 to TRBJ2-3, with TRBD2 identical over 7 bases. Trimming removed 4 bases from V and 2 bases from J; junction bases left unmatched: 14. The CDR3 has 18 residues. Germline CDR1 KGHDR, CDR2 SFDVKD. This CDR3 is CATSDSAVTGGLTDTQYF. CDR3 nucleotides: TGTGCCACCAGTGACTCCGCGGTGACGGGAGGACTCACAGATACGCAGTATTTT.

The chain combines TRBV5-4 with TRBJ2-1; D gene uncertain. V was cut by 4 bases and J by 7 bases, with 12 bases left in between. CDR3 length: 13 residues. The germline V gene has CDR1 SGHNT and CDR2 YYREEE (reference sequence). CDR3 bases: TGTGCCAGCAGCCCGTTTTCGGTAAATGAGCAGTTCTTC. Amino acid sequence: CASSPFSVNEQFF.

A few counts support this clonotype. The chain uses TRBV12-3 or TRBV12-4 and TRBJ2-3; tentatively, D is TRBD2 (6 bases). This CDR3 contains 15 residues. The germline V and J ends were trimmed by 6 bases and 1 base, with 14 bases remaining between them. CDR3 sequence: CASSLWRDGTDTQYF. The CDR3 DNA reads TGTGCCAGCAGCTTATGGCGGGACGGCACAGATACGCAGTATTTT.

There are many counts of this clonotype. CDR3 sequence (DNA): TGTGCCAGCAGCCGCGACGGATTAGCCCTCCACTTT. This codes for CASSRDGLALHF. J is TRBJ1-6 and V is TRBV6-2 or TRBV6-3; D gene ambiguous. This CDR3 is built from 12 residues. Trimming cost V 6 bases and J 14 bases, with 14 bases left between them. Germline V CDR1 and CDR2: MNHEY, SVGEGT.

The sample holds a few counts of this clonotype. The gene calls are TRBV4-3 and TRBJ2-1; D unresolved. There are 17 residues in the CDR3. The germline gives CDR1 LGHNA, CDR2 YSLEER. V was pared by 4 bases and J by 0 bases, with 16 bases between. CDR3 protein: CASSPKVSTSSYNEQFF. The CDR3 DNA follows: TGCGCCAGCAGCCCGAAGGTTTCAACGAGCTCCTACAATGAGCAGTTCTTC.